This TCR beta chain was captured in a study of T cell changes during pregnancy in multiple sclerosis. Assay used: immunoSEQ multiplex PCR; TCRdb lists only in-frame clones, some missing. The sample consists of 35,000 or so clones, 92% of them appearing once. This CDR3 is 14 amino acids long. Germline CDR1 SNHLY, CDR2 FYNNEI. With 3 bases clipped from V and 11 bases from J, the junction kept 10 bases outside the gene matches. The sequenced sample was CD4+ T cells from peripheral blood mononuclear cells, obtained after pregnancy. This sequence joins TRBV2 and TRBJ1-5; 7 nucleotides align to TRBD1. This receptor was taken from a female donor with multiple sclerosis, enrolled in a pregnancy study. CDR3 in amino acids: CASSDTGVGQAQHF. In DNA, the CDR3 is TGTGCCAGCAGTGACACAGGGGTCGGGCAGGCCCAGCATTTT.